The 10 T cell receptor beta chains listed next were all sequenced from one sample in a study of blood T cell repertoires in COVID-19. Profiled with immunoSEQ multiplex PCR; TCRdb holds only in-frame clones, not every one. The sample records 300,000 to 350,000 clones, roughly 88% being singletons. The sequencing input was PBMCs or T cells enriched from blood (not recorded which). The origin of the receptors is a man aged 30-40 years who had recovered from COVID-19.

The rearrangement uses TRBV6-5 and TRBJ1-6; TRBD1 agrees at 7 bases. The length of the CDR3 is 15 residues. Losses at the gene ends were 7 bases for V and 7 bases for J; bases not matched to a gene: 10. The V gene's germline CDR1 is MNHEY and CDR2 SVGAGI. CDR3: CASNNLDRMNSPLHF. In DNA, the CDR3 is TGTGCCAGCAACAACCTGGACAGGATGAATTCACCCCTCCACTTT.

The J gene is TRBJ1-2, the V gene TRBV28; TRBD1 matches at 11 bases. Germline CDR1 reads MDHEN; CDR2 reads SYDVKM. The V and J ends lost 7 bases and 8 bases, in that order; junction bases with no gene match: 12. The CDR3 is made up of 15 amino acids. The chain's CDR3 is CASTGGTGGDGGYTF. CDR3 sequence (DNA): TGTGCCAGCACTGGAGGGACAGGGGGGGATGGCGGCTACACCTTC.

This clone turned up a few times. J is TRBJ1-5 and V is TRBV7-8; 7 bases match TRBD1. CDR1 and CDR2 (germline): SGHVS, FQNEAQ. The ends lost 0 bases at V and 1 base at J; junction bases unmatched: 3. The CDR3 runs to 16 residues. The CDR3 sequence: CASSLAPGGSNQPQHF. CDR3 DNA sequence: TGTGCCAGCAGCTTAGCCCCAGGGGGAAGCAATCAGCCCCAGCATTTT. The full variable domain, its missing parts supplied by reference TRBV7-8 and TRBJ1-5, is GAGVSQSPRYKVAKRGQDVALRCDPISGHVSLFWYQQALGQGPEFLTYFQNEAQLDKSGLPSDRFFAERPEGSVSTLKIQRTQQEDSAVYLCASSLAPGGSNQPQHFGDGTRLSIL.

V is TRBV10-3 and J is TRBJ1-6; tentative D call: TRBD1 (6 bases). Germline CDR1 ENHRY, CDR2 SYGVKD. The CDR3 length is 14 residues. Deletions cut 7 bases from V and 7 bases from J, with 14 bases between. CDR3 nucleotide sequence: TGTGCCATCACCGAACAGGGTTCAAATTCACCCCTCCACTTT. This encodes CAITEQGSNSPLHF.

This rearrangement joins TRBV6-5 to TRBJ2-1; a weak D match, TRBD2 (5 bases). The V gene lost 6 bases and the J gene lost 4 bases, with 16 bases spanning the gap. Germline assignment: CDR1 MNHEY and CDR2 SVGAGI. The CDR3 has 15 amino acids. The CDR3 DNA is TGTGCCAGCAGCGCAGCGGCGGAAGTATACAATGAGCAGTTCTTC. Translation gives CASSAAAEVYNEQFF.

V and J are TRBV18 and TRBJ2-3; 7 bases match TRBD1. The germline V gene has CDR1 KGHSH and CDR2 LQKENI. Losses at the gene ends were 0 bases for V and 2 bases for J; bases not matched to a gene: 8. CDR3 length: 17 residues. CDR3 sequence: CASSPPNRGVYTDTQYF. CDR3 nucleotide sequence: TGTGCCAGCTCACCACCGAACAGGGGAGTTTACACAGATACGCAGTATTTT.

The chain has TRBV2 and TRBJ2-7; TRBD1 matches 7 bases. This CDR3 is built from 12 residues. Germline V lookup: CDR1 SNHLY, CDR2 FYNNEI. V lost 7 bases to trimming and J lost 5 bases; unmatched junction nucleotides: 5. CDR3 sequence (DNA): TGTGCCAGCACTATACAGGGGAACGAGCAGTACTTC. It codes for CASTIQGNEQYF.

The chain is built from TRBV18 and TRBJ1-2; D is undetermined. The CDR3 spans 14 residues. Germline CDR1 is KGHSH and CDR2 is LQKENI. V dropped 2 bases and J dropped 4 bases, with 11 bases sitting between them. The CDR3 nucleotides read TGTGCCAGCTCACCAACGAGGCCTAGCTATGGCTACACCTTC. Its translation is CASSPTRPSYGYTF.

This clone was observed a few times. The V call is TRBV11-1, the J call TRBJ1-6; weak D call: TRBD1 (6 bases). V was cut by 3 bases and J by 6 bases, with 12 bases left in between. Germline CDR1 SGHAT, CDR2 FQDESV (reference sequence). The CDR3 spans 15 residues. The CDR3 region has the DNA TGTGCCAGCAGCTTCGTGGCAGGGGCTAATTCACCCCTCCACTTT. This gives the protein CASSFVAGANSPLHF.

This clone is a singleton in its sample. This chain joins TRBV11-2 and TRBJ1-2; a possible D gene is TRBD1 (5 bases). This CDR3 spans 14 amino acids. Trimming took off 3 bases at V and 1 base at J, with 9 bases between the two ends. Germline assignment: CDR1 SGHAT and CDR2 FQNNGV. The CDR3 coding sequence is TGTGCCAGCAGCTTGTCACAGGTTAACTATGGCTACACCTTC. This sequence encodes CASSLSQVNYGYTF.